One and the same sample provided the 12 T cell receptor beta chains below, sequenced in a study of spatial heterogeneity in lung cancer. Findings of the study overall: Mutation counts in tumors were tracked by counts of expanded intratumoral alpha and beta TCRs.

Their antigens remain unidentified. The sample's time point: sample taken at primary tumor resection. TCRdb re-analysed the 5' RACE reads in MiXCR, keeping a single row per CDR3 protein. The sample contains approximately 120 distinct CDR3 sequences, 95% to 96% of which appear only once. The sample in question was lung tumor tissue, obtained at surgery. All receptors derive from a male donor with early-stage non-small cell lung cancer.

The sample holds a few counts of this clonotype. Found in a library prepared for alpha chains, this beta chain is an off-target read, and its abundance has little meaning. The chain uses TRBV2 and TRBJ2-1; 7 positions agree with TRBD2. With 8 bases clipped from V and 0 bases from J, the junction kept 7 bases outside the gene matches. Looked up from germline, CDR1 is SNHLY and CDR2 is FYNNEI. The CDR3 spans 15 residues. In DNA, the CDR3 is TGTGCCAGCGCCGGGGGGTCAAGCTCCTACAATGAGCAGTTCTTC. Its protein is CASAGGSSSYNEQFF.

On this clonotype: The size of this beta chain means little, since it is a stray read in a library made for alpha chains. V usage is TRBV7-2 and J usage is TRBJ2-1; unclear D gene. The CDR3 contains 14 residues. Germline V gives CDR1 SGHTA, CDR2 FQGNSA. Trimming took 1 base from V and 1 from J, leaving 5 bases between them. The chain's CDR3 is CASSLDFSYNEQFF. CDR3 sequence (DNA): TGTGCCAGCAGCTTAGATTTTTCCTACAATGAGCAGTTCTTC.

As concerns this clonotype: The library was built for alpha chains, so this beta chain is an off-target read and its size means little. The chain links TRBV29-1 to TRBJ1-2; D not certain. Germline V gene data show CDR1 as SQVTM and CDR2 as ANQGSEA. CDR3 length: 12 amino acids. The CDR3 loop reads CSAQDEGYGYTF. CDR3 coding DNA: TGCAGTGCCCAGGATGAAGGCTATGGCTACACCTTC. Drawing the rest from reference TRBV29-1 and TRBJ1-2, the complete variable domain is SAVISQKPSRDICQRGTSLTIQCQVDSQVTMMFWYRQQPGQSLTLIATANQGSEATYESGFVIDKFPISRPNLTFSTLTVSNMSPEDSSIYLCSAQDEGYGYTFGSGTRLTVV.

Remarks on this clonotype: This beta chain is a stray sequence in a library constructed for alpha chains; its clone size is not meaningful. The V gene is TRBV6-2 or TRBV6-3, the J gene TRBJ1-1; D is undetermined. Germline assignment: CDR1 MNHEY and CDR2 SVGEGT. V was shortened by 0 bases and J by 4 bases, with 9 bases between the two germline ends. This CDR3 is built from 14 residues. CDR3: CASSYSSGPTEAFF. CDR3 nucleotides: TGTGCCAGCAGTTACTCGTCAGGTCCCACTGAAGCTTTCTTT.

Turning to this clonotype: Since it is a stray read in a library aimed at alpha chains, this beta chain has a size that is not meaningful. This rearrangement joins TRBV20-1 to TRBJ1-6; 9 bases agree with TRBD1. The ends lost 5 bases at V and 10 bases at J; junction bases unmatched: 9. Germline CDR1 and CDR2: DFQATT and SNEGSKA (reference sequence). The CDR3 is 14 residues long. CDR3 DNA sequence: TGCAGTGCTTTGGGACAGGGAGCCCAATCACCCCTCCACTTT. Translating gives CSALGQGAQSPLHF.

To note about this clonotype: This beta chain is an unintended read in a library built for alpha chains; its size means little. The CDR3 nucleotides read TGCGCCAGCAGCTTGGCCCCTAGCGGGGGGTACAATGAGCAGTTCTTC. Its translation is CASSLAPSGGYNEQFF. The rearrangement links TRBV5-1 to TRBJ2-1; 11 nucleotides match TRBD2. V gave up 0 bases and J gave up 4 bases; unmatched junction bases: 3. This CDR3 contains 16 residues. Germline V gene lookup returns CDR1 SGHRS and CDR2 YFSETQ.

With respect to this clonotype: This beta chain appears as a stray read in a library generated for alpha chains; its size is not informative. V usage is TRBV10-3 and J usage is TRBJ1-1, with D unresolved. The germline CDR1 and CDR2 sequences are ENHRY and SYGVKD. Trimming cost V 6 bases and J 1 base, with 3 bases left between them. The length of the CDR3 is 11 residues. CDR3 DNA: TGTGCCATCAGACAGAACACTGAAGCTTTCTTT. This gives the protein CAIRQNTEAFF.

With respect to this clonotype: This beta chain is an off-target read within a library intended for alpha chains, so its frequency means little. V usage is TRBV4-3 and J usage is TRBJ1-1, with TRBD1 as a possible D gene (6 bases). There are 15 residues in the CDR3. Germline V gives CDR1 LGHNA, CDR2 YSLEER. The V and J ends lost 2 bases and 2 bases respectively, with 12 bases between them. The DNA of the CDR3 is TGCGCCAGCAGCCAACTGGGACACGGAAACACTGAAGCTTTCTTT. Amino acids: CASSQLGHGNTEAFF.

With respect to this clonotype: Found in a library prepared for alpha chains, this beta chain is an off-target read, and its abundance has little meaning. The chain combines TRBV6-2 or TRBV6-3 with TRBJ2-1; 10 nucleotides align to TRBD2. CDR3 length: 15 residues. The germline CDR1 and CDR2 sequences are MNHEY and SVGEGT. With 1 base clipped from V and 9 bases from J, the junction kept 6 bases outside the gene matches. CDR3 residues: CASSYLAGGGGEQFF. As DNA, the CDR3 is TGTGCCAGCAGTTACTTAGCGGGAGGTGGAGGTGAGCAGTTCTTC.

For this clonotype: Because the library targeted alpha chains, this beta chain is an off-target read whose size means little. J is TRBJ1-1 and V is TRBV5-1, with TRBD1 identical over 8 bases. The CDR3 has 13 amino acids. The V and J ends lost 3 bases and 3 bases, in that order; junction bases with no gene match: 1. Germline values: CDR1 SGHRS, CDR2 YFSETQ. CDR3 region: CASSSGGHTEAFF. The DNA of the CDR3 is TGCGCCAGCAGCTCAGGGGGCCACACTGAAGCTTTCTTT.

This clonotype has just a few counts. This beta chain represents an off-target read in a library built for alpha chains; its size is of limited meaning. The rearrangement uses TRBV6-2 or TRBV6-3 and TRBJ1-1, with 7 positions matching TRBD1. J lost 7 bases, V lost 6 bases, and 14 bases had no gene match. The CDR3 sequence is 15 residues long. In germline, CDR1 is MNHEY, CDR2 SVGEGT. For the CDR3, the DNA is TGTGCCAGCAGCCCCTGGAGGCGGCAGGGGGGTGAAGCTTTCTTT. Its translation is CASSPWRRQGGEAFF.

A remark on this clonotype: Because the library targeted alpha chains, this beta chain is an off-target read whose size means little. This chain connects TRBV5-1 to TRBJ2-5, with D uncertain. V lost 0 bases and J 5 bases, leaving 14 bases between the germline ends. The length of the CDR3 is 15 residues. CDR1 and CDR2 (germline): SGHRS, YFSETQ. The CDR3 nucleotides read TGCGCCAGCAGCTTGGATCCGGATCTCGGGGAGACCCAGTACTTC. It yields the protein CASSLDPDLGETQYF.